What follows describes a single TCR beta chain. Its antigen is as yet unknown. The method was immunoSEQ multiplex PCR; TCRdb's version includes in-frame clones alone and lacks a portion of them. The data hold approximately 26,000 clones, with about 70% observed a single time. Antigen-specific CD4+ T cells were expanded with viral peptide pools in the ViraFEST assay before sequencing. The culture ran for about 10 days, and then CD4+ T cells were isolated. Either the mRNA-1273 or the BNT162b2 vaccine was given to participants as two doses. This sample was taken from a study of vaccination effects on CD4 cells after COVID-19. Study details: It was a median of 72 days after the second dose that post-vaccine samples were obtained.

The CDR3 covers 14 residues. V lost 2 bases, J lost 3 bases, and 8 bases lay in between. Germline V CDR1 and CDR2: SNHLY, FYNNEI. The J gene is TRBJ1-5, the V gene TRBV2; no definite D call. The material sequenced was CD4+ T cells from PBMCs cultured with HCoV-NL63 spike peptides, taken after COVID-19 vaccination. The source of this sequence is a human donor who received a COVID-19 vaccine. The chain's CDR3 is CASSESGFNQPQHF. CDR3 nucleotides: TGTGCCAGCAGTGAATCGGGTTTCAATCAGCCCCAGCATTTT. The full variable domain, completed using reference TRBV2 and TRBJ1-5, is EPEVTQTPSHQVTQMGQEVILRCVPISNHLYFYWYRQILGQKVEFLVSFYNNEISEKSEIFDDQFSVERPDGSNFTLKIRSTKLEDSAMYFCASSESGFNQPQHFGDGTRLSIL.